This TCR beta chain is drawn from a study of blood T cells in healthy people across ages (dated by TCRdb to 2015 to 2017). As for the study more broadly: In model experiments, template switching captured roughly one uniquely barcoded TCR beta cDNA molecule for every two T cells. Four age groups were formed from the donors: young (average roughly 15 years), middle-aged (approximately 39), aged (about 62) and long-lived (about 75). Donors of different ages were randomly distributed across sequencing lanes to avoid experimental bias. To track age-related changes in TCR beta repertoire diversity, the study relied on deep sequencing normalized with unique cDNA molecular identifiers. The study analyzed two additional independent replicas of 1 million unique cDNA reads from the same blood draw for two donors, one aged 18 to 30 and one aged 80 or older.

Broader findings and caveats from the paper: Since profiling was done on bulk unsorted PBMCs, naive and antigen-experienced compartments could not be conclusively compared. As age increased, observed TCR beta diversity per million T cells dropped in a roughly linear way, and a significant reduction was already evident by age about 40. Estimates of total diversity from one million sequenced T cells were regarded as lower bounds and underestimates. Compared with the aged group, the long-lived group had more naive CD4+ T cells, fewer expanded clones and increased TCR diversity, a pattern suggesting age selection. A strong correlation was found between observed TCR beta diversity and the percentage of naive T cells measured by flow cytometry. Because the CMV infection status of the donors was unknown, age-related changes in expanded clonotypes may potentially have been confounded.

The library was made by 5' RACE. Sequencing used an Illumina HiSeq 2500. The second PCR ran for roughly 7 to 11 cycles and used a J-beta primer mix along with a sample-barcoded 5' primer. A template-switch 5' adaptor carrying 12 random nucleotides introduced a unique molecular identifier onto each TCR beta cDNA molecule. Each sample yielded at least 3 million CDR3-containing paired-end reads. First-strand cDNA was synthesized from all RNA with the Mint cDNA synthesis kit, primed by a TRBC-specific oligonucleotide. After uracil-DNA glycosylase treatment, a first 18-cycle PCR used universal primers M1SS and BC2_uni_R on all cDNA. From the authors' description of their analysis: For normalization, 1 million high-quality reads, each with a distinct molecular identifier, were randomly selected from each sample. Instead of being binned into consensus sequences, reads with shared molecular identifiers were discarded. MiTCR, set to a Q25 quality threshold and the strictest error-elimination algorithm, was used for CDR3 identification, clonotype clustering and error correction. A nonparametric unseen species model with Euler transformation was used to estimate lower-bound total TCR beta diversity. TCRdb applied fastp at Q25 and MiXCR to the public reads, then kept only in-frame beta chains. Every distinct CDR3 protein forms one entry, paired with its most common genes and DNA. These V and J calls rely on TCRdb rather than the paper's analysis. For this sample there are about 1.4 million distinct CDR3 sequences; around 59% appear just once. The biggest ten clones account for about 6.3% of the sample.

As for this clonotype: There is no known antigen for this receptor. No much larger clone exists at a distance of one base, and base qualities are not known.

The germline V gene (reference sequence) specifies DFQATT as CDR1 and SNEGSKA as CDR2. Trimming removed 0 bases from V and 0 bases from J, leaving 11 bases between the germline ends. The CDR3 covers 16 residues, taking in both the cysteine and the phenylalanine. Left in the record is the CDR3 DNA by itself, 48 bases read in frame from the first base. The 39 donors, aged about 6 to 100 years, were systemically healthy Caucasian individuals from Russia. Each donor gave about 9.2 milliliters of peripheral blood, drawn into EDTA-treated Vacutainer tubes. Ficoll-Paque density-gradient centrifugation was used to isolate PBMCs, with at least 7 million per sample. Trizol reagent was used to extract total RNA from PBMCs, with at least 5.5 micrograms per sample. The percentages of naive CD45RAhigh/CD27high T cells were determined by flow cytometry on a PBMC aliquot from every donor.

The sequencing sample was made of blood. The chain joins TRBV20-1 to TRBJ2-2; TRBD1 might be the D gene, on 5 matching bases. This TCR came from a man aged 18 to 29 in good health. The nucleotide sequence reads TGCAGTGCTAGAGATCTAAGGGGCTCGAACACCGGGGAGCTGTTTTTT. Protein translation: CSARDLRGSNTGELFF.